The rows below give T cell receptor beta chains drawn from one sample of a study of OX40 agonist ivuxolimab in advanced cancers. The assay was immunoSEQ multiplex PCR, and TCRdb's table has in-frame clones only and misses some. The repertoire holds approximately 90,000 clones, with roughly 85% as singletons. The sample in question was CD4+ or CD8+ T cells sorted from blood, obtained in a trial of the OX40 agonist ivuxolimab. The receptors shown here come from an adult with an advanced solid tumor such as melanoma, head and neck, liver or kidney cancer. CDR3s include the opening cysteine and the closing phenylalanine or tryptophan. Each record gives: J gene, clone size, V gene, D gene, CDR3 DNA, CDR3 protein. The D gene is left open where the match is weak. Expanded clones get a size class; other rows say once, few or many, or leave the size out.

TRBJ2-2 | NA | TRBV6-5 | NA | TGTGCCAGCAGAAGGGGCGCAAGCACCGGGGAGCTGTTTTTT | CASRRGASTGELFF
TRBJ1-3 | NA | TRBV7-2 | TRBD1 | TGTGCCAGCAGCTTAGCTGGACAGGGGGCGACGAACACCATATATTTT | CASSLAGQGATNTIYF
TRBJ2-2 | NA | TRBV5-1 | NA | TGCGCCAGCAGCTTGGAGGGGAACACCGGGGAGCTGTTTTTT | CASSLEGNTGELFF
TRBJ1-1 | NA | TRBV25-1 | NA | TGTGCCAGCAGTGGCGACTGGGTTTTTGGGAACACTGAAGCTTTCTTT | CASSGDWVFGNTEAFF
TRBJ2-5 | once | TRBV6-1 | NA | TGTGCCAGCAGTGAAGATATGGGAGAGACCCAGTACTTC | CASSEDMGETQYF
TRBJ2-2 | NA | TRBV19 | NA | TGTGCCAGTACCTTTTTTCCCGGGGAGCTGTTTTTT | CASTFFPGELFF
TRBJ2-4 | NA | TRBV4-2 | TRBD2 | TGTGCCAGCAGCCCCACGGGACTAGCGGGAGTCGGCGCCAAAAACATTCAGTACTTC | CASSPTGLAGVGAKNIQYF
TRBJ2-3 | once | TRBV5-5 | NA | TGTGCCAGCAGCTTGAATATAGGAGGCTTTCGCACAGATACGCAGTATTTT | CASSLNIGGFRTDTQYF
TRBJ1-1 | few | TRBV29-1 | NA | TGCAGCGTTGTTCGCGAGATTGAAGCTTTCTTT | CSVVREIEAFF
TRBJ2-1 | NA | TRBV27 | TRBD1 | TGTGCCAGCAGTCCGCTTGACAGGGGGCTTATCAATGAGCAGTTCTTC | CASSPLDRGLINEQFF
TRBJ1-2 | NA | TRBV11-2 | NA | TGTGCCAGCAGCCAGATGGTAACGGACAACTATGGCTACACCTTC | CASSQMVTDNYGYTF
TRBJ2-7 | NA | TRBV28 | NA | TGTGCCAGCAGTTTATTACAGGGAAGCTACGAGCAGTACTTC | CASSLLQGSYEQYF
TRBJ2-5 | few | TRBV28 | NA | TGTGCCAGCAGTTCCGCACCGCGAGAGACCCAGTACTTC | CASSSAPRETQYF
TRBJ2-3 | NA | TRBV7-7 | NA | TGTGCCAGCAGCTTATATTCGTCTAGGACAGATACGCAGTATTTT | CASSLYSSRTDTQYF
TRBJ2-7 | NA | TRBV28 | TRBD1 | TGTGCCAGCAGTCCTCCCGGGACAGGGGCCTTTTATAGCTCCTACGAGCAGTACTTC | CASSPPGTGAFYSSYEQYF
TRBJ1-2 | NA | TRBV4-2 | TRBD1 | TGTGCCAGCAGCCAAGTCCCGGGACAGACTCATGGCTACACCTTC | CASSQVPGQTHGYTF
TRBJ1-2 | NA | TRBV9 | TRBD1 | TGTGCCAGCAGCGTCTACGGACAGGGGGCGCGTGGCTACACCTTC | CASSVYGQGARGYTF
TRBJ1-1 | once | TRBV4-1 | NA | TGCGCCAGCAGCCCCACATGGGGAGGGTTGGCTTTCTTT | CASSPTWGGLAFF
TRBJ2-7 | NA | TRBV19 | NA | TGTGCCAGTAGTATAGCGTCCAGGCCCAACTACGAGCAGTACTTC | CASSIASRPNYEQYF
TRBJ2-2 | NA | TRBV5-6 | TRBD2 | TGTGCCAGCAGCTCCCGGACTAGCGGGAGATGGCACACCGGGGAGCTGTTTTTT | CASSSRTSGRWHTGELFF
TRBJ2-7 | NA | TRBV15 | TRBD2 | TGTGCCACCAGCAGACCGGGACTAGGACCTTTTGAGCAGTACTTC | CATSRPGLGPFEQYF
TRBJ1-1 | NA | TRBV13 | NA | TGTGCCAGCAGCTTATATATTGTGGTTGGGAGCACTGAAGCTTTCTTT | CASSLYIVVGSTEAFF
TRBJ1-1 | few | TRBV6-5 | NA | TGTGCCAGCAGTTACTCGAGTCGGGGACCTGAAGCTTTCTTT | CASSYSSRGPEAFF
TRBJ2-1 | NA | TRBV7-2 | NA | TGTGCCAGCAGCTTTCAGAGGACGCCCAATGAGCAGTTCTTC | CASSFQRTPNEQFF
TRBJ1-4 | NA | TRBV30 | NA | TGTGCCTGGCAACGAGGATTAAAGGGTGAAAAACTGTTTTTT | CAWQRGLKGEKLFF
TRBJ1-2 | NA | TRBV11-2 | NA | TGTGCCAGCATCCCTATCGACAGTAACTATGGCTACACCTTC | CASIPIDSNYGYTF
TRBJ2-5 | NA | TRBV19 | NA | TGTGCCAGTAGTAGTGTAGCGTACCAAGAGACCCAGTACTTC | CASSSVAYQETQYF
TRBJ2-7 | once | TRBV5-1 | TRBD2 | TGCGCCAGCAGCTTGGTAGTAGCGGGGGAGTACGAGCAGTACTTC | CASSLVVAGEYEQYF
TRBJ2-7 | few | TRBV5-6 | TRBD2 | TGTGCCAGCAGCTCTGGGACTAGCGGGAGTCTTTCAGACTACGAGCAGTACTTC | CASSSGTSGSLSDYEQYF
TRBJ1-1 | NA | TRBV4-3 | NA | TGCGCCAGCAGCCAACAGACGCTTAACACTGAAGCTTTCTTT | CASSQQTLNTEAFF
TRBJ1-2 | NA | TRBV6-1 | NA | TGTGCCAGCAGCCAAGACGGCCCCTATGGCTACACCTTC | CASSQDGPYGYTF
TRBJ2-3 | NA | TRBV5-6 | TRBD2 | TGTGCCAGCAGCTTACGGACTAGCGGGAGCCCCGGTAAGAGAGATACGCAGTATTTT | CASSLRTSGSPGKRDTQYF
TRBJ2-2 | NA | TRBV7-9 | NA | TGTGCCAGCAGCTCGAGTACCGGGGAGCTGTTTTTT | CASSSSTGELFF
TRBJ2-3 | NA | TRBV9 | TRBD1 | TGTGCCAGCAGCGTAGGCGGGACAGGGAACACAGATACGCAGTATTTT | CASSVGGTGNTDTQYF
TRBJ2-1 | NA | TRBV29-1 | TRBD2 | TGCAGCGTTTTGGGACTTACTAGCGGCTCCGGAGAGGGAAACAATGAGCAGTTCTTC | CSVLGLTSGSGEGNNEQFF
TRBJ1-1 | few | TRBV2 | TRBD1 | TGTGCCAGCAGCATCAGCACAGGGGTGAACACTGAAGCTTTCTTT | CASSISTGVNTEAFF
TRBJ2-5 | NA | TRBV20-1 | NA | TGCAGTGCTAGGGGCACGGAGACCCAGTACTTC | CSARGTETQYF
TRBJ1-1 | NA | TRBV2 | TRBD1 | TGTGCCAGCAGTATGGGACAGGGGGCGATGGCTTTCTTT | CASSMGQGAMAFF
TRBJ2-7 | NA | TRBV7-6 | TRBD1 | TGTGCCAGCAGATCTACAGGGGGCTACGAGCAGTACTTC | CASRSTGGYEQYF
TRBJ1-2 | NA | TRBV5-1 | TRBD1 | TGCGCCAGCAGCTTGGCCGGGACAGGGGAAGGCTACACCTTC | CASSLAGTGEGYTF
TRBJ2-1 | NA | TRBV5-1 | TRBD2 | TGCGCCAGCAGCGTCGGGACTAGCAACTACAATGAGCAGTTCTTC | CASSVGTSNYNEQFF
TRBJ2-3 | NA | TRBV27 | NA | TGTGCCAGCACCCCTGGTACGCAGTATTTT | CASTPGTQYF
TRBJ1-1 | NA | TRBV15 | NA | TGTGCCACCAGCATACAGCATTGGAACACTGAAGCTTTCTTT | CATSIQHWNTEAFF
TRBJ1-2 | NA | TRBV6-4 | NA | TGTGCCAGCAGTGACTCGTTAGGGGGAGATGGCTACACCTTC | CASSDSLGGDGYTF
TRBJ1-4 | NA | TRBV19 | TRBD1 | TGTGCCAGTAGGGACAGGGGCGCGGCTAATGAAAAACTGTTTTTT | CASRDRGAANEKLFF
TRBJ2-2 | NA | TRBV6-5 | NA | TGTGCCAGCAGCCGAGGACAAGTCACCGGGGAGCTGTTTTTT | CASSRGQVTGELFF
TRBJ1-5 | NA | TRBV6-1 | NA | TGTGCCAGCAGTCAGGAGGCGAGGGGCAATCAGCCCCAGCATTTT | CASSQEARGNQPQHF
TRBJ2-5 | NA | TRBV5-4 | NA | TGTGCCAGCAGCAAGGCCCTCGGACAGCAAGAGACCCAGTACTTC | CASSKALGQQETQYF
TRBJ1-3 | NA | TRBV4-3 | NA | TGCGCCAGCAGCCAAAACGTAGGACAGAGCTCTGGAAACACCATATATTTT | CASSQNVGQSSGNTIYF
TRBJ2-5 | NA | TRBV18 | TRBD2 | TGTGCCAGCTCACCACGGCGGGGGGGACAAGAGACCCAGTACTTC | CASSPRRGGQETQYF
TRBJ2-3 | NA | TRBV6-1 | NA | TGTGCCAGCAGAAGAGTCGGGGGCACAGATACGCAGTATTTT | CASRRVGGTDTQYF
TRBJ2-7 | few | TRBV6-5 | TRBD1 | TGTGCCAGCAGTTACGGCGGGACAGGGGGCTTCTACGAGCAGTACTTC | CASSYGGTGGFYEQYF